The sample holds many counts of the clone carrying this TCR beta chain. What it binds is not known. The germline gives CDR1 SEHNR, CDR2 FQNEAQ (reference sequence). Between the trimmed V and J ends, which lost 2 bases and 6 bases, there was a span of 11 bases. The CDR3 has 13 amino acids. Unique molecular identifiers were added to individual cDNA molecules. TCRdb passed the 5' RACE reads through MiXCR, listing each CDR3 protein once. The sample includes about 83,000 distinct CDR3 sequences, roughly 15% seen only once; the top ten take 1.4%. This sample was taken from a study of early T cells in non-severe SARS-CoV-2 infection. Study findings and constraints: Matching with VDJdb favored anti-spike CD8 responses (missing private and CD4 specificities).

The sample consisted of whole blood. V and J are TRBV7-9 and TRBJ2-7; D is unresolved. The sequence was obtained from an adult who was a healthcare worker with PCR-confirmed SARS-CoV-2 infection or an uninfected control (not recorded which). The CDR3 DNA follows: TGTGCCAGCAGCTTACCCCCGGGTAGCGAGCAGTACTTC. Protein: CASSLPPGSEQYF.